Each of the 19 T cell receptor beta chains below was sequenced from the same sample in a study of TIL therapy for anti-PD-1-resistant metastatic lung cancer. Sequencing used immunoSEQ v3. Clones were read by immunoSEQ multiplex PCR, and TCRdb kept only the in-frame ones, dropping some. The sample has tens of thousands of clones; approximately 83% are singletons. Time point noted: pre-treatment sample, taken before nivolumab and TIL therapy. Specimen: blood, collected at baseline. These receptors all stem from a person aged 25-85 years with non-small cell lung cancer.

The rearrangement joins TRBV27 to TRBJ2-5, with D perhaps given as TRBD1 or TRBD2 (5 bases each). Germline-derived CDR1 and CDR2 are MNHEY and SMNVEV (reference sequence). The CDR3 has 21 amino acids. Trimming left V 5 bases short and J 4 bases short, with 35 bases between. The CDR3 sequence: CASSPSVSFRDGFLSAETQYF. The CDR3 DNA follows: TGTGCCAGCAGTCCATCTGTCTCGTTCCGGGACGGGTTTCTCTCGGCAGAGACCCAGTACTTC.

The rearrangement joins TRBV11-2 to TRBJ2-4; D remains unclear. Germline V gene data show CDR1 as SGHAT and CDR2 as FQNNGV. With 5 bases removed from V and 8 bases from J, the gap between germline ends came to 22 bases. The CDR3 runs 16 residues. CDR3: CASSQFPDREEDIQYF. The CDR3 DNA sequence: TGTGCCAGCAGCCAGTTTCCGGACCGCGAAGAGGACATTCAGTACTTC. Looking up the rest from reference TRBV11-2 and TRBJ2-4 gives the full variable domain: EAGVAQSPRYKIIEKRQSVAFWCNPISGHATLYWYQQILGQGPKLLIQFQNNGVVDDSQLPKDRFSAERLKGVDSTLKIQPAKLEDSAVYLCASSQFPDREEDIQYFGAGTRLSVL.

This clone was detected only once. The chain carries TRBV7-9 and TRBJ2-1, with unresolved D. V was cut by 0 bases and J by 6 bases, with 6 bases left in between. In germline, CDR1 is SEHNR, CDR2 FQNEAQ (reference sequence). The CDR3 contains 13 residues. In DNA form, the CDR3 reads TGTGCCAGCAGCTTAGCAGGGCGCAATGAGCAGTTCTTC. Its protein product is CASSLAGRNEQFF.

V is TRBV7-2 and J is TRBJ2-5, with D hard to call. Germline CDR1 is SGHTA and CDR2 is FQGNSA. V lost 1 base, J lost 5 bases, and 8 bases lay in between. This CDR3 region has 13 residues. The CDR3 spells CASSLDPEETQYF. CDR3 DNA: TGTGCCAGCAGCTTAGACCCAGAGGAGACCCAGTACTTC.

This chain connects TRBV7-2 to TRBJ1-4; D gene ambiguous. Germline loops: CDR1 SGHTA, CDR2 FQGNSA. The CDR3 extends over 16 amino acids. The V end lost 0 bases, the J end lost 8 bases, and 16 bases lay between the germline ends. The CDR3, as DNA: TGTGCCAGCAGCTTAGCGCTTAGACCGACGGGGGAAAAACTGTTTTTT. This encodes CASSLALRPTGEKLFF.

In this sample, this clone turned up once. The V and J genes are TRBV27 and TRBJ2-5, with TRBD2 matching 10 bases. The CDR3 loop spans 15 amino acids. The V gene's germline CDR1 is MNHEY and CDR2 SMNVEV (reference sequence). Trimming removed 5 bases from V and 5 bases from J; junction bases left unmatched: 8. CDR3 sequence: CASSPHISGRETQYF. CDR3 in DNA: TGTGCCAGCAGTCCCCACATTAGCGGGAGGGAGACCCAGTACTTC.

The chain has TRBV6-5 and TRBJ2-3; D perhaps matches TRBD1 (6 bases). V was shortened by 10 bases and J by 1 base, with 15 bases between the two germline ends. CDR3 length: 14 residues. CDR1 is MNHEY and CDR2 is SVGAGI in the germline V gene. Written as DNA, the CDR3 is TGTGCCACCCAGGGGAGACTGGGCACAGATACGCAGTATTTT. Translating it yields CATQGRLGTDTQYF.

The chain uses TRBV7-9 and TRBJ2-1, with TRBD2 matching over 13 bases. V lost 5 bases to trimming and J lost 6 bases; unmatched junction nucleotides: 4. CDR1 is SEHNR, CDR2 FQNEAQ, per germline (reference sequence). The CDR3 is 15 amino acids. The CDR3 region is CASSVTSGGVNEQFF. CDR3 coding DNA: TGTGCCAGCAGCGTTACTAGCGGGGGGGTCAATGAGCAGTTCTTC.

The rearrangement joins TRBV28 to TRBJ1-1; D not certain. The CDR3 spans 12 residues. Per the germline V gene, CDR1 is MDHEN and CDR2 is SYDVKM. Deletions cut 7 bases from V and 0 bases from J, with 6 bases between. The CDR3 sequence: CASTRLNTEAFF. CDR3 sequence (DNA): TGTGCCAGCACGAGGTTGAACACTGAAGCTTTCTTT.

The chain recombines TRBV27 with TRBJ1-6; TRBD1 matches at 8 bases. The CDR3 length is 16 residues. In germline, CDR1 is MNHEY, CDR2 SMNVEV (reference sequence). Trimming removed 4 bases from V and 7 bases from J; junction bases left unmatched: 9. For the CDR3, the DNA is TGTGCCAGCAGTTATGGGACAGGAGTGGAGAATTCACCCCTCCACTTT. Translated: CASSYGTGVENSPLHF.

This chain uses TRBV28 with TRBJ2-7; TRBD2 is a possible D gene (5 bases). The CDR3 loop spans 15 amino acids. Germline loops: CDR1 MDHEN, CDR2 SYDVKM. The V end was cut by 3 bases, the J end by 3 bases, with 15 bases between. CDR3 sequence: CASSFERWVSYEQYF. The CDR3 bases are TGTGCCAGCAGTTTTGAGCGGTGGGTAAGCTACGAGCAGTACTTC.

This chain uses TRBV9 with TRBJ2-5, with 8 bases aligning to TRBD1. The CDR3 is 14 amino acids. CDR1 and CDR2 (germline): SGDLS, YYNGEE. Trimming took 4 bases from V and 5 from J; bases not matched to a gene: 7. CDR3 region: CASSLRGRGETQYF. In DNA, the CDR3 is TGTGCCAGCAGCCTCAGGGGGCGAGGGGAGACCCAGTACTTC.

This clone was recorded once. The rearrangement links TRBV15 to TRBJ2-1, with 7 bases aligning to TRBD1. From germline, CDR1 is LNHNV and CDR2 YYDKDF (reference sequence). The CDR3 contains 15 residues. With V trimmed by 1 base and J by 3 bases, 3 bases remained unmatched. The CDR3 DNA sequence: TGTGCCACCAGCAGAGCCACAGGGGTCTACAATGAGCAGTTCTTC. Translation gives CATSRATGVYNEQFF.

This rearrangement joins TRBV12-3 or TRBV12-4 to TRBJ1-6; no reliable D call. V was trimmed by 2 bases and J by 4 bases, leaving 0 bases between them. CDR3 length equals 12 residues. In nucleotides, the CDR3 is TGTGCCAGCAGTTTATATAATTCACCCCTCCACTTT. Protein sequence: CASSLYNSPLHF.

The CDR3, as DNA: TGCAGCGTTCTTCGCAATGAAAAACTGTTTTTT. Its protein is CSVLRNEKLFF. The chain uses TRBV29-1 and TRBJ1-4; D is ambiguous. CDR1 is SQVTM, CDR2 ANQGSEA, per germline. The CDR3 covers 11 residues. Trimming cost V 5 bases and J 5 bases, with 6 bases left between them.

The chain is built from TRBV30 and TRBJ1-1; perhaps TRBD1 as D (5 bases). Per the germline V gene, CDR1 is GTSNPN and CDR2 is SVGIG (reference sequence). The CDR3 spans 13 residues. Trimming took off 2 bases at V and 2 bases at J, with 9 bases between the two ends. CDR3 in amino acids: CAWSLDINTEAFF. The CDR3 region has the DNA TGTGCCTGGAGTCTGGACATTAACACTGAAGCTTTCTTT.

The V gene is TRBV5-4, the J gene TRBJ1-1; D is unclear. Trimming removed 2 bases from V and 0 bases from J, with 14 bases in between. This CDR3 contains 16 residues. The germline CDR1 and CDR2 sequences are SGHNT and YYREEE (reference sequence). The CDR3 sequence: CASSFEGPHMNTEAFF. The CDR3 coding sequence is TGTGCCAGCAGCTTCGAGGGCCCCCATATGAACACTGAAGCTTTCTTT. The whole variable domain, filled in from reference TRBV5-4 and TRBJ1-1, reads ETGVTQSPTHLIKTRGQQVTLRCSSQSGHNTVSWYQQALGQGPQFIFQYYREEENGRGNFPPRFSGLQFPNYSSELNVNALELDDSALYLCASSFEGPHMNTEAFFGQGTRLTVV.

This clone was counted only a few times. V is TRBV18 and J is TRBJ1-1; D is ambiguous. V was shortened by 6 bases and J by 1 base, with 9 bases between the two germline ends. The CDR3 runs to 13 residues. Germline V gene sequence: CDR1 KGHSH, CDR2 LQKENI. CDR3 loop: CASSPTENTEAFF. CDR3 coding DNA: TGTGCCAGCTCGCCTACAGAGAACACTGAAGCTTTCTTT.

The V call is TRBV6-5, the J call TRBJ2-3; D might be TRBD2 (7 bases). Germline V gene lookup returns CDR1 MNHEY and CDR2 SVGAGI. V gave up 8 bases and J gave up 4 bases, with 10 bases separating them. The CDR3 consists of 12 residues. The CDR3 nucleotides read TGTGCCAGCCGGGGGGCCCCAGATACGCAGTATTTT. Translation gives CASRGAPDTQYF.